This T cell receptor (beta chain) comes out of a study of monozygotic twins with inflammatory bowel disease. The germline V gene encodes CDR1 SGHDT and CDR2 YYEEEE. The CDR3 length is 18 residues. General study points: Healthy co-twins, by inverse Simpson, had higher TCRbeta diversity than their siblings with IBD.

As to this clonotype: Its antigen is unidentified.

No DNA is given; TCRdb re-called the 5' RACE reads and lists each CDR3 protein once. The table lists hundreds of thousands of distinct CDR3 sequences. The sample comprised blood. This TCR came from a human donor with ulcerative colitis or Crohn's disease, or a healthy co-twin of an affected twin (not recorded which). The chain joins TRBV5-6 to TRBJ2-5; no DNA is available, so the TRBD1 call from TCRdb remains unchecked. The CDR3 sequence is CASSFSGTLDLLQETQYF.